Listed below are T cell receptor beta chains from one sample, sequenced in a study of T cell responses to AZD1222 COVID-19 vaccine. Here immunoSEQ multiplex PCR was the method, and the copy in TCRdb shows in-frame clones only, minus some. The sample has about 150,000 clones, 80% to 95% seen once. Source: peripheral blood, taken 28 days after the second AZD1222 dose. These receptors were taken from an adult who received the AZD1222 COVID-19 vaccine. Both conserved end residues are part of each CDR3. The D gene is left open where the match is weak. Clone size is shown for a subset of rows, as once, few, many or a class of expanded clone.

v_gene,d_gene,abundance,j_gene,CDR3nt,CDR3aa
TRBV7-2,TRBD1,.,TRBJ1-1,TGTGCCAGCAGCTTAGTTCGCTTGGGACAGGGATTTGAAGCTTTCTTT,CASSLVRLGQGFEAFF
TRBV18,.,.,TRBJ1-1,TGTGCCAGCTCAGGTGGAGGGTACACTGAAGCTTTCTTT,CASSGGGYTEAFF
TRBV5-4,TRBD1,.,TRBJ1-2,TGTGCCAGCAGCCCCGGGACAGGCCTTTATGGCTACACCTTC,CASSPGTGLYGYTF
TRBV7-9,.,.,TRBJ2-2,TGTGCCAGCAGCTTACAAGGGAGGACCGGGGAGCTGTTTTTT,CASSLQGRTGELFF
TRBV4-3,.,.,TRBJ1-6,TGCGCCAGCAGCCAAGATCGTCATAATTCACCCCTCCACTTT,CASSQDRHNSPLHF
TRBV28,.,.,TRBJ1-2,TGTGCCAGCAACCTTAGGGAGGTTGGCTACACCTTC,CASNLREVGYTF
TRBV5-4,.,.,TRBJ1-4,TGTGCCAGCGGAAGGGACACTAGTGAAAAACTGTTTTTT,CASGRDTSEKLFF
TRBV11-2,.,.,TRBJ1-2,TGTGCCAGCAGCTTTTTTGGGGGGGATGGCTACACCTTC,CASSFFGGDGYTF
TRBV6-5,.,.,TRBJ1-6,TGTGCCAGTGGGGTGGACAGAAATTCACCCCTCCACTTT,CASGVDRNSPLHF
TRBV7-3,.,.,TRBJ1-4,TGTGCCAGCAGCTTAGGGCAGGCCGGGTCGTGGGAAAAACTGTTTTTT,CASSLGQAGSWEKLFF
TRBV12-3/TRBV12-4,.,.,TRBJ1-2,TGTGCCAGCAGTTTGGGGTATGGCTACACCTTC,CASSLGYGYTF
TRBV24-1,TRBD1,once,TRBJ1-1,TGTGCCACCAGTGACCCCGGGACAGGGGTTTCGGCTTTCTTT,CATSDPGTGVSAFF
TRBV21-1,.,.,TRBJ1-2,TGTGCCAGCAGCAACCTGGGGACAGGAGACTATGGCTACACCTTC,CASSNLGTGDYGYTF
TRBV27,.,.,TRBJ2-1,TGTGCCAGCAGTGCTCAGGCGTGGGGCAAGTACAATGAGCAGTTCTTC,CASSAQAWGKYNEQFF
TRBV28,.,.,TRBJ2-5,TGTGCCAGCACCTCGACAGCAGGGACCCAGTACTTC,CASTSTAGTQYF
TRBV7-2,.,.,TRBJ1-5,TGTGCCAGCAGCTTACTAGGCGGGGGCGGCAATCAGCCCCAGCATTTT,CASSLLGGGGNQPQHF
TRBV10-3,.,once,TRBJ2-1,TGTGCCATCAGAGGGGATTTCAATGAGCAGTTCTTC,CAIRGDFNEQFF
TRBV27,TRBD1,.,TRBJ2-7,TGTGCCAGCAGTCCTTATGGGGAGACAGGGGGAGACTACGAGCAGTACTTC,CASSPYGETGGDYEQYF
TRBV7-9,.,.,TRBJ1-5,TGTGCCAGCAGCTCTTCAGGGATCAATCAGCCCCAGCATTTT,CASSSSGINQPQHF
TRBV9,.,.,TRBJ1-3,TGTGCCAGCAGCGTAGACGGAGACTCTGGAAACACCATATATTTT,CASSVDGDSGNTIYF
TRBV3-1/TRBV3-2,.,.,TRBJ2-7,TGTGCCAGCAGCCATGGGAGGAATCCCGACTACGAGCAGTACTTC,CASSHGRNPDYEQYF
TRBV7-2,.,.,TRBJ1-1,TGTGCCGGAAGTTCAATGAGGCGGACTGAAGCTTTCTTT,CAGSSMRRTEAFF
TRBV27,.,.,TRBJ2-1,TGTGCCAGCAGTCCCGGCAAGGGAGCCTACAATGAGCAGTTCTTC,CASSPGKGAYNEQFF
TRBV3-1/TRBV3-2,.,.,TRBJ1-6,TGTGCCAGCAGCCAAGGGGCGGGGAATAATTCACCCCTCCACTTT,CASSQGAGNNSPLHF
TRBV7-3,TRBD1,.,TRBJ1-5,TGTGCCAGCAGCTTACGACAGGGGGACTATCAGCCCCAGCATTTT,CASSLRQGDYQPQHF
TRBV19,TRBD2,.,TRBJ2-1,TGTGCCAGTAGTCCCAGCGGGGGGGCCCATGAGCAGTTCTTC,CASSPSGGAHEQFF
TRBV5-4,.,.,TRBJ1-4,TGTGCCAGCAGCTTTGGGCCGGGGGGCAGTGAAAAACTGTTTTTT,CASSFGPGGSEKLFF
TRBV28,.,.,TRBJ1-4,TGTGCCAGCAGTTTATTCAGGTCAAAACTGTTTTTT,CASSLFRSKLFF
TRBV27,.,.,TRBJ1-5,TGTGCCAGCAGTGCACAGGGTTATAGCAATCAGCCCCAGCATTTT,CASSAQGYSNQPQHF
TRBV5-4,.,.,TRBJ2-1,TGTGCCAGCAGCTTGGGACGGGGACCCGGATACAATGAGCAGTTCTTC,CASSLGRGPGYNEQFF
TRBV18,.,few,TRBJ2-7,TGTGCCAGCTCCGAAAGACACTCGTACGAGCAGTACTTC,CASSERHSYEQYF
TRBV6-2/TRBV6-3,.,.,TRBJ2-7,TGTGCCAGCAGTGTATCCTACGAGCAGTACTTC,CASSVSYEQYF
TRBV29-1,.,.,TRBJ2-4,TGCAGCGTGTGGCTCAGGGACAAAAACATTCAGTACTTC,CSVWLRDKNIQYF
TRBV5-1,.,.,TRBJ1-1,TGCGCCAGCTCTTCAACCGGGGGGTTCGCCACTGAAGCTTTCTTT,CASSSTGGFATEAFF
TRBV5-1,.,.,TRBJ2-1,TGCGCCAGCAGCTTGGGACAGAGCTCCTACAATGAGCAGTTCTTC,CASSLGQSSYNEQFF
TRBV10-3,.,.,TRBJ2-7,TGTGCCATCAGTGAGTCCCTAGCTAAGATCCACGAGCAGTACTTC,CAISESLAKIHEQYF
TRBV7-9,.,once,TRBJ2-5,TGTGCCAGCAGCCCCGACGCCCAGTACTTC,CASSPDAQYF
TRBV15,.,once,TRBJ1-2,TGTGCCACCAGCAGAGTGGGCGGATCTAACTATGGCTACACCTTC,CATSRVGGSNYGYTF
TRBV10-3,TRBD1,.,TRBJ1-5,TGTGCCATCAGTGAGTGGGTTGGGACAGGCCAGCCCCAGCATTTT,CAISEWVGTGQPQHF